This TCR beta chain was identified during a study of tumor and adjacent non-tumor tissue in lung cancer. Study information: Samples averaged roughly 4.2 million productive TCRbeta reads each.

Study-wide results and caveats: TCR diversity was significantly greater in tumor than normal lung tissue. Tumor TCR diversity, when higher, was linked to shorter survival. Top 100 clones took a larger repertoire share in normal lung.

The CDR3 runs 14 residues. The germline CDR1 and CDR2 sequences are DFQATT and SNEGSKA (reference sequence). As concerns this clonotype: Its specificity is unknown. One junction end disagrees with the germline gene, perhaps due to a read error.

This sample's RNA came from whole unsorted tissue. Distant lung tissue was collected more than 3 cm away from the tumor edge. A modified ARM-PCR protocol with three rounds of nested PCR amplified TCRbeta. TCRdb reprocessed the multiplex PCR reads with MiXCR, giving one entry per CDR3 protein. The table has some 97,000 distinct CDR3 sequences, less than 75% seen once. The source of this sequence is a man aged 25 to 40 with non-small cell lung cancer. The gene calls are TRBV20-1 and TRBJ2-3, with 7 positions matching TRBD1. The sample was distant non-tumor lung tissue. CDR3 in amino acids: CNAVPRAGGDTQYF. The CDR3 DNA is TGCAATGCTGTCCCCCGGGCAGGGGGTGATACGCAGTATTTT.